The 3 T cell receptor beta chains below were found in one sample sequenced in a study of T cell changes during pregnancy in multiple sclerosis. The protocol was immunoSEQ multiplex PCR, while the TCRdb copy is restricted to in-frame clones and leaves out a portion. The sample yields under 65,000 clones, about 90% seen once. The material sequenced was CD4+ T cells from peripheral blood mononuclear cells, taken after pregnancy. These receptors were collected from a female donor in good health, enrolled as a control in a pregnancy study.

The chain carries TRBV5-5 and TRBJ2-3; D is possibly TRBD1 (6 bases). Trimming took off 1 base at V and 6 bases at J, with 9 bases between the two ends. The length of the CDR3 is 13 residues. Germline V CDR1 and CDR2: SGHKS, YYEKEE (reference sequence). The CDR3 is CASSLTGYDTQYF. DNA for the CDR3: TGTGCCAGCAGCTTGACAGGGTATGATACGCAGTATTTT.

For the CDR3, the DNA is TGTGCCAGCAGCGAGGGGGGGTCGGTGGAGACCCAGTACTTC. Amino acids: CASSEGGSVETQYF. This chain links TRBV9 with TRBJ2-5; tentative D call: TRBD2 (7 bases). Trimming shortened V by 3 bases and J by 5 bases, and 14 bases separated the two germline ends. The CDR3 has 14 residues. The germline V gene encodes CDR1 SGDLS and CDR2 YYNGEE. Full variable domain (rest looked up from reference TRBV9 and TRBJ2-5): DSGVTQTPKHLITATGQRVTLRCSPRSGDLSVYWYQQSLDQGLQFLIQYYNGEERAKGNILERFSAQQFPDLHSELNLSSLELGDSALYFCASSEGGSVETQYFGPGTRLLVL.

The rearrangement joins TRBV9 to TRBJ1-1, with unresolved D. Germline lookup yields CDR1 SGDLS and CDR2 YYNGEE. The germline V and J ends were trimmed by 0 bases and 11 bases, with 11 bases remaining between them. CDR3 length: 12 residues. CDR3 in DNA: TGTGCCAGCAGCGTAGCCCGGGGAAGGGCTTTCTTT. Its protein product is CASSVARGRAFF. Complete variable domain (other parts from reference TRBV9 and TRBJ1-1): DSGVTQTPKHLITATGQRVTLRCSPRSGDLSVYWYQQSLDQGLQFLIQYYNGEERAKGNILERFSAQQFPDLHSELNLSSLELGDSALYFCASSVARGRAFFGQGTRLTVV.